Following are 17 T cell receptor beta chains from one sample sequenced in a study of response to subunit inactivated influenza vaccine. TCRdb reanalysed the RT-PCR reads using MiXCR and keeps one entry per CDR3 protein. The sample holds some 300,000 distinct CDR3 sequences, around 22% seen once. The sequenced sample was PBMCs from blood, obtained 21 months after vaccination. The receptors were sampled from a man aged 50 to 69 who received an inactivated influenza vaccine.

This clonotype has a handful of counts. The V gene is TRBV10-3, the J gene TRBJ1-1, with 7 bases that match TRBD1. V shed 10 bases and J 0 bases; nucleotides not matched to a gene: 5. The V gene's germline CDR1 is ENHRY and CDR2 SYGVKD. This CDR3 has 13 residues. The CDR3 loop reads CATGQALNTEAFF. CDR3 in DNA: TGTGCCACCGGACAGGCGCTGAACACTGAAGCTTTCTTT.

Only a few counts were recorded for this clonotype. The CDR3 coding sequence is TGCAGTGCTAGGGTGACGGGAGTTGAGCAGTTCTTC. As protein: CSARVTGVEQFF. The chain employs TRBV20-1 and TRBJ2-1; D perhaps matches TRBD2 (6 bases). Germline CDR1 reads DFQATT; CDR2 reads SNEGSKA (reference sequence). V was trimmed by 3 bases and J by 9 bases, leaving 12 bases between them. CDR3 size: 12 residues.

CDR3 in amino acids: CASVDRRSQPQHF. CDR3 nucleotides: TGTGCCAGCGTAGACAGACGCAGTCAGCCCCAGCATTTT. The J gene is TRBJ1-5, the V gene TRBV6-2 or TRBV6-3; TRBD1 is a possible D gene (5 bases). The CDR3 has 13 residues. V lost 8 bases to trimming and J lost 6 bases, with 14 bases between them. The germline V gene has CDR1 MNHEY and CDR2 SVGEGT.

This clonotype was seen only a few times. The chain couples TRBV10-3 to TRBJ1-4; 10 bases are shared with TRBD1. The CDR3 consists of 15 residues. Germline CDR1 is ENHRY and CDR2 is SYGVKD. Trimming at V came to 6 bases and at J to 4 bases, leaving 5 bases not matched to a gene. The CDR3, as DNA: TGTGCCATCAGACGACAGGGGGCGGGTAATGAAAAACTGTTTTTT. Encoded protein: CAIRRQGAGNEKLFF.

This sequence joins TRBV6-5 and TRBJ1-6; the D gene is possibly TRBD1 (6 bases). CDR1 MNHEY and CDR2 SVGAGI come from the germline V gene. This CDR3 has 16 residues. Deletions cut 0 bases from V and 10 bases from J, with 16 bases between. This chain's CDR3 is CASSYSGGGGGSPLHF. The CDR3 DNA sequence: TGTGCCAGCAGTTACTCGGGCGGTGGAGGGGGATCACCCCTCCACTTT.

The rearrangement joins TRBV4-3 to TRBJ2-7, with D perhaps matching TRBD2 (5 bases). The CDR3 spans 15 residues. Looked up from germline, CDR1 is LGHNA and CDR2 is YSLEER. Trimming took off 2 bases at V and 5 bases at J, with 16 bases between the two ends. This CDR3 reads CASSQFPGNRDEQYF. In nucleotides, the CDR3 is TGCGCCAGCAGCCAATTCCCCGGGAACAGAGACGAGCAGTACTTC.

CDR3 nucleotides: TGTGCCAGCAGCCAAGAGGGTGGGGCCTACGAGCAGTACTTC. Residues: CASSQEGGAYEQYF. V is TRBV3-1 and J is TRBJ2-7, with unresolved D. From germline, CDR1 is LGHDT and CDR2 YNNKEL (reference sequence). The germline V and J ends were trimmed by 0 bases and 2 bases, with 8 bases remaining between them. The CDR3 extends over 14 amino acids.

This clonotype was detected a few times. The genes are TRBV28 and TRBJ1-4, with D possibly matching TRBD1 (5 bases). V was shortened by 4 bases and J by 4 bases, with 13 bases between the two germline ends. The CDR3 sequence is 15 residues long. Germline lookup yields CDR1 MDHEN and CDR2 SYDVKM. The CDR3 region has the DNA TGTGCCAGCAGTTCACCAATACAGGTTAATGAAAAACTGTTTTTT. Translating gives CASSSPIQVNEKLFF. Combining the CDR3 with reference TRBV28 and TRBJ1-4 gives the whole variable domain DVKVTQSSRYLVKRTGEKVFLECVQDMDHENMFWYRQDPGLGLRLIYFSYDVKMKEKGDIPEGYSVSREKKERFSLILESASTNQTSMYLCASSSPIQVNEKLFFGSGTQLSVL.

This clonotype was seen many times. The gene calls are TRBV11-2 and TRBJ2-7; 12 nucleotides agree with TRBD2. Losses at the gene ends were 5 bases for V and 3 bases for J; bases not matched to a gene: 5. Germline CDR1 reads SGHAT; CDR2 reads FQNNGV. The CDR3 length is 15 residues. The CDR3 protein is CASSLGTSGFYEQYF. The DNA for the CDR3 is TGTGCCAGCAGCCTCGGGACTAGCGGGTTCTACGAGCAGTACTTC.

V and J are TRBV5-1 and TRBJ2-2; 7 bases agree with TRBD1. The germline CDR1 and CDR2 sequences are SGHRS and YFSETQ. J was trimmed by 2 bases and V by 4 bases; bases with no gene match: 5. This CDR3 comprises 15 residues. The CDR3 here is CASSGTAANTGELFF. As DNA, the CDR3 is TGCGCCAGCAGCGGGACAGCGGCTAACACCGGGGAGCTGTTTTTT.

The genes are TRBV2 and TRBJ1-1; D call uncertain. This CDR3 is 13 amino acids long. Trimming stripped 8 bases from V and 1 base from J, with 11 bases between. CDR1 and CDR2 (germline): SNHLY, FYNNEI. Written as DNA, the CDR3 is TGTGCCAGCGCCAGAGTCACGAACACTGAAGCTTTCTTT. Translation: CASARVTNTEAFF.

This clonotype was found a few times. A read error may account for a junction end that differs from germline. The J gene is TRBJ1-1, the V gene TRBV7-7, with TRBD1 as a possible D gene (5 bases). Looked up from germline, CDR1 is SSHAT and CDR2 is FNYEAQ (reference sequence). The CDR3 spans 16 residues. The CDR3 loop is CASSLEGLGGNTEAFF. CDR3 in DNA: TGTGCTAGCAGCTTAGAGGGGTTGGGAGGGAACACTGAAGCTTTCTTT. The whole variable domain, remainder taken from reference TRBV7-7 and TRBJ1-1, is GAGVSQSPRYKVTKRGQDVTLRCDPISSHATLYWYQQALGQGPEFLTYFNYEAQPDKSGLPSDRFSAERPEGSISTLTIQRTEQRDSAMYRCASSLEGLGGNTEAFFGQGTRLTVV.

This rearrangement joins TRBV7-2 to TRBJ2-7, with 7 positions matching TRBD1. There are 14 residues in the CDR3. Germline CDR1 SGHTA, CDR2 FQGNSA. Trimming cost V 5 bases and J 4 bases; bases outside gene matches: 8. Here the CDR3 reads CASSPGTADYEQYF. In nucleotides, the CDR3 is TGTGCCAGCAGCCCCGGGACAGCAGATTACGAGCAGTACTTC.

This clonotype has just a few counts. CDR3 sequence (DNA): TGTGCCAGCAGTCTGTGGGCGACCGGAACTGAAGCTTTCTTT. Protein: CASSLWATGTEAFF. The gene calls are TRBV11-2 and TRBJ1-1; the D is unclear. Germline V CDR1 and CDR2: SGHAT, FQNNGV. This CDR3 has 14 amino acids. The V end lost 6 bases, the J end lost 5 bases, and 16 bases lay between the germline ends.

This clonotype was seen only a few times. The chain uses TRBV7-2 and TRBJ1-3; TRBD1 matches at 8 bases. The V gene's germline CDR1 is SGHTA and CDR2 FQGNSA. V lost 0 bases to trimming and J lost 4 bases; unmatched junction nucleotides: 2. The CDR3 extends over 15 amino acids. CDR3: CASSLAQGVGNTIYF. The CDR3 DNA sequence: TGTGCCAGCAGCTTAGCACAGGGGGTCGGAAACACCATATATTTT.

The chain is built from TRBV4-1 and TRBJ2-2; D uncertain. With 2 bases removed from V and 3 bases from J, the gap between germline ends came to 4 bases. Germline lookup yields CDR1 MGHRA and CDR2 YSYEKL. The CDR3 is 13 amino acids. The CDR3, as DNA: TGCGCCAGCAGCCAATTCTACACCGGGGAGCTGTTTTTT. It yields the protein CASSQFYTGELFF.

This clonotype appeared once. Its ends do not fully match the called genes, so a read error is possible. The rearrangement joins TRBV5-1 to TRBJ2-1; tentatively, D is TRBD2 (5 bases). The CDR3 is 11 amino acids. Germline loops: CDR1 SGHRS, CDR2 YFSETQ. CDR3 region: CVSGTYNEQFF. CDR3 nucleotides: TGCGTCAGCGGCACCTACAATGAGCAGTTCTTC. The variable domain in full, completed from reference TRBV5-1 and TRBJ2-1, reads KAGVTQTPRYLIKTRGQQVTLSCSPISGHRSVSWYQQTPGQGLQFLFEYFSETQRNKGNFPGRFSGRQFSNSRSEMNVSTLELGDSALYLCVSGTYNEQFFGPGTRLTVL.